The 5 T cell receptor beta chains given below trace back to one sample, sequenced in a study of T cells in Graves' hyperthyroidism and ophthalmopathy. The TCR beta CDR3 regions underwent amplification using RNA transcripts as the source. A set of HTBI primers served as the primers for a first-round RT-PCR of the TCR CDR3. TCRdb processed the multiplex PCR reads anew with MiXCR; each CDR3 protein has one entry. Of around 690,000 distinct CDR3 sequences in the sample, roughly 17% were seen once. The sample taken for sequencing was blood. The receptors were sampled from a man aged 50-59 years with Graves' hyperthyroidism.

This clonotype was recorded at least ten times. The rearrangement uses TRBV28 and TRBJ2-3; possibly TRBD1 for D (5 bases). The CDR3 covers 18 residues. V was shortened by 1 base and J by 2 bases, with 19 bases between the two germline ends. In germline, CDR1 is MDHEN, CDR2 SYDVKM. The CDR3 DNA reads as TGTGCCAGCAGTTTATCCTTGGCTCTGACAGCAGCCACAGATACGCAGTATTTT. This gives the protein CASSLSLALTAATDTQYF.

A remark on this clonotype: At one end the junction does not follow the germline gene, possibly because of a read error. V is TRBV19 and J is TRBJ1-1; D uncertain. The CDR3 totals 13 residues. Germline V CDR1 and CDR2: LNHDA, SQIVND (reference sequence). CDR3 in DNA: TGTGCCAGTAGTATCGACACGAACACTAAAGCTTTCTTT. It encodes CASSIDTNTKAFF.

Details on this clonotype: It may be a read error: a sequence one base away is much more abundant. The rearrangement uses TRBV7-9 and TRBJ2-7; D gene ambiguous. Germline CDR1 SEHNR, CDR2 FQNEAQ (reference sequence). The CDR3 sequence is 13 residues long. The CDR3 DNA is TGTGCCAGCAGCTTAGTCTCAAACTACGAGCGGTACTTC. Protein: CASSLVSNYERYF.

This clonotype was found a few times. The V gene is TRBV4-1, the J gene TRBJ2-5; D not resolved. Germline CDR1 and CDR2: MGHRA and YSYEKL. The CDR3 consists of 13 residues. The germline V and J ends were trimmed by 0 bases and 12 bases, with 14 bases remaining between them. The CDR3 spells CASSQDYVNPEYF. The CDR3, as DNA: TGCGCCAGCAGCCAAGATTACGTAAATCCCGAGTACTTC.

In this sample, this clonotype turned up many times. The CDR3 sequence: CASSPGTPSSYEQYF. In nucleotides, the CDR3 is TGTGCCAGCAGTCCCGGGACTCCCAGCTCCTACGAGCAGTACTTC. J is TRBJ2-7 and V is TRBV12-3 or TRBV12-4; tentative D call: TRBD2 (6 bases). Trimming took off 5 bases at V and 0 bases at J, with 14 bases between the two ends. The CDR3 spans 15 residues.